This T cell receptor (beta chain) was documented in a study of blood T cells in healthy people across ages. This CDR3 spans 13 amino acids. Trimming left V 3 bases short and J 1 base short, with 7 bases between. The germline gives CDR1 SGHVS, CDR2 FQNEAQ. This clonotype was detected a few times. Its target is not known. A second roughly 6 to 12 cycle PCR used barcoded and J-beta primers. Researchers report that a template-switch adaptor with 12 random nucleotides tagged each cDNA molecule. A single record per CDR3 protein comes from TCRdb applying MiXCR to the 5' RACE reads. The sample lists under 1,000,000 distinct CDR3 sequences, about 42% occurring once. Study-wide findings and caveats: Naive CD4+ cells and diversity were both higher in long-lived donors than in aged donors.

The material sequenced was blood. This chain connects TRBV7-8 to TRBJ2-7, with D perhaps matching TRBD1 (5 bases). This sequence was found in an elderly man in good health. In DNA, the CDR3 is TGTGCCAGCAGCTTGGACAAGTCCTACGAGCAGTACTTC. Translation gives CASSLDKSYEQYF.